One sample yielded the 4 T cell receptor beta chains listed below, sequenced in a study of low-dose radiotherapy and immunotherapy resistance in tumors. Time point noted: before trial treatment. First-strand cDNA used TRAV- and TRBV-specific primers, covering alpha and beta chains. Using a constant-region primer together with a V-primer adapter, TCRs were subjected to about 20 PCR cycles of amplification. TCRdb re-analysed the reads in MiXCR, keeping a single row per CDR3 protein. The top ten hold about 1% of the sample, which has nearly 95,000 distinct CDR3 sequences, more than 7.5% seen once. Here the sequenced sample was PBMCs, taken before treatment. The origin of the receptors is a male donor with prostate cancer.

The table lists this clonotype with many counts. The chain has TRBV6-5 and TRBJ1-5; D uncertain. The CDR3 loop spans 14 amino acids. CDR1 is MNHEY, CDR2 SVGAGI, per germline. The germline V and J ends were trimmed by 7 bases and 1 base, with 11 bases remaining between them. This chain's CDR3 is CASMRQGSNQPQHF. The CDR3 coding sequence is TGTGCCAGCATGAGGCAAGGGAGCAATCAGCCCCAGCATTTT.

With respect to this clonotype: A far larger clone lies a single base away; this is likely a read error. V usage is TRBV4-1 and J usage is TRBJ2-1; 7 nucleotides match TRBD1. V lost 4 bases, J lost 13 bases, and 16 bases stayed unmatched. The CDR3 loop spans 15 amino acids. Germline V gene sequence: CDR1 MGHRA, CDR2 YSYEKL. The CDR3 sequence is CASSLTGTAQETQFF. DNA of the CDR3: TGCGCCAGCAGCCTGACCGGGACAGCCCAAGAGACCCAGTTCTTC.

In this sample, this clonotype turned up many times. The chain uses TRBV28 and TRBJ1-2; TRBD1 matches at 7 bases. The CDR3 has 15 residues. J lost 1 base, V lost 6 bases, and 8 bases had no gene match. Germline CDR1 is MDHEN and CDR2 is SYDVKM. The CDR3 sequence is CASRFTGEVNYGYTF. The CDR3, as DNA: TGTGCCAGCAGATTCACAGGGGAAGTTAACTATGGCTACACCTTC.

In regard to this clonotype: A far larger clone is just one base off, so this is likely a read error. J is TRBJ2-1 and V is TRBV2, with D maybe TRBD1 (6 bases). The CDR3 totals 11 residues. V was clipped by 4 bases and J by 10 bases, with 8 bases between them. Germline V lookup: CDR1 SNHLY, CDR2 FYNNEI. The CDR3, as DNA: TGTGCCAGCAGTGGGACAGCCGAGCAGTTCTTC. Protein product: CASSGTAEQFF.